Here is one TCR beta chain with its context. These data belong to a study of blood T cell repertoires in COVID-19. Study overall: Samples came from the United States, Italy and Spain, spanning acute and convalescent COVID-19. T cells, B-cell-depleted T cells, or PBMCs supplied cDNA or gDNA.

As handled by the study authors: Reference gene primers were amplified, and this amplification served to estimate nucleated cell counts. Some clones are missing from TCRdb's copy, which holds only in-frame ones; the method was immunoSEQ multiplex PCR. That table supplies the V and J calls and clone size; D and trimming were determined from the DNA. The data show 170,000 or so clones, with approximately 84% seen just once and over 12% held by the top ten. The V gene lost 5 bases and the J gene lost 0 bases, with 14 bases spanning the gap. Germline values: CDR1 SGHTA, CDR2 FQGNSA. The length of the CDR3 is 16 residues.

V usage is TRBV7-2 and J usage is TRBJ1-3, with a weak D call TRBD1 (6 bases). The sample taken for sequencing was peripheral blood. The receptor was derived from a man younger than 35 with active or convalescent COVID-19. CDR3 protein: CASSLASTGSGNTIYF. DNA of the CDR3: TGTGCCAGCAGCCTCGCATCGACAGGCTCTGGAAACACCATATATTTT. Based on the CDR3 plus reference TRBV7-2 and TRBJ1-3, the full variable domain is GAGVSQSPSNKVTEKGKDVELRCDPISGHTALYWYRQSLGQGLEFLIYFQGNSAPDKSGLPSDRFSAERTGGSVSTLTIQRTQQEDSAVYLCASSLASTGSGNTIYFGEGSWLTVV.